The source of this TCR beta chain is a study of blood T cell repertoires in COVID-19. Background on the study: From the United States, Italy and Spain came samples of acute and convalescent COVID-19. PBMCs, B-cell-depleted T cells, or T cells were the source of the cDNA or gDNA that made up the material.

Assay used: immunoSEQ multiplex PCR; TCRdb lists only in-frame clones, some missing. Of hundreds of thousands of clones in the sample, approximately 90% were seen once. The V segment lost 6 bases and the J segment 5 bases; nucleotides outside the gene matches: 9. The CDR3 covers 14 residues. The V gene's germline CDR1 is MNHEY and CDR2 SMNVEV (reference sequence). The sequenced sample was peripheral blood. This clonotype was sampled from a woman in her sixties or seventies with acute or convalescent COVID-19. This sequence joins TRBV27 and TRBJ2-5; 7 bases are shared with TRBD2. CDR3 in DNA: TGTGCCAGCAGCTTCCGGGACGGGGGGGAGACCCAGTACTTC. Translated: CASSFRDGGETQYF.